Listed here are 29 T cell receptor beta chains from one sample, sequenced in a study of neoadjuvant anti-PD-1 for oral cavity cancer (dated by TCRdb to 2020 to 2023). The time point label corresponds to: before neoadjuvant nivolumab. Library generation was performed with the immunoSEQ multiplex PCR assay. As stored in TCRdb, this immuneACCESS dataset retains in-frame rearrangements with V and J assigned. A fraction of the clones does not appear; measured against another copy, unresolved V genes explain less than half of the discrepancy, and the remainder lacks a known reason. The sample profile shows tens of thousands of clones; about four fifths of them were found once. The top ten hold roughly 3.4% of the sample. The sequencing used PBMCs, collected before nivolumab (anti-PD-1) treatment. The source is a person between 35 and 79 years old with oral cavity squamous cell carcinoma.

The V and J genes are TRBV11-2 and TRBJ2-7; D is unclear. This CDR3 is built from 13 residues. CDR1 SGHAT and CDR2 FQNNGV come from the germline V gene. The germline V and J ends were trimmed by 5 bases and 3 bases, with 11 bases remaining between them. CDR3 in amino acids: CASSQGLGYEQYF. The CDR3 DNA is TGTGCCAGCAGCCAAGGGCTTGGCTACGAGCAGTACTTC.

V is TRBV7-9 and J is TRBJ1-6; tentatively, D is TRBD1 (5 bases). Per germline, CDR1 SEHNR and CDR2 FQNEAQ (reference sequence). The ends were cut back, 2 bases at V and 8 bases at J, with 10 bases in the middle. The length of the CDR3 is 14 residues. Here the CDR3 DNA reads TGTGCCAGCAGCTTACAGGGAGTTGATTCACCCCTCCACTTT. Translating gives CASSLQGVDSPLHF.

The chain carries TRBV19 and TRBJ1-2; D remains ambiguous. Germline CDR1 is LNHDA and CDR2 is SQIVND (reference sequence). V was cut by 10 bases and J by 5 bases, with 14 bases left in between. The CDR3 is 12 residues long. DNA for the CDR3: TGTGCCACAGAGGGCCTATCTTATGGCTACACCTTC. This sequence encodes CATEGLSYGYTF.

The chain has TRBV11-1 and TRBJ2-7; 7 nucleotides agree with TRBD1. The CDR3 has 14 amino acids. Germline assignment: CDR1 SGHAT and CDR2 FQDESV (reference sequence). The V and J ends lost 2 bases and 3 bases, in that order; junction bases with no gene match: 4. The CDR3 loop reads CASSLRGQHYEQYF. The CDR3 DNA follows: TGTGCCAGCAGCTTAAGGGGACAGCACTACGAGCAGTACTTC.

This sequence joins TRBV5-6 and TRBJ1-2; D possibly corresponds to TRBD1 (6 bases). Germline CDR1 and CDR2: SGHDT and YYEEEE. The CDR3 has 15 amino acids. The V and J ends lost 2 bases and 2 bases respectively, with 13 bases between them. CDR3 DNA sequence: TGTGCCAGCAGCTTAACAGGGCGGAACAACTATGGCTACACCTTC. This translates into CASSLTGRNNYGYTF.

V gene TRBV6-6 combines with J gene TRBJ1-1; 11 positions match TRBD1. After removal of 8 bases from V and 6 bases from J, the junction contained 14 bases not matched to a gene. CDR3 size: 16 residues. Germline V CDR1 and CDR2: MNHNY, SVGAGI (reference sequence). The CDR3 coding sequence is TGTGCCAGCCTCCGCCAGCCGGGACAGGGGGTCGCTGAAGCTTTCTTT. Amino acid sequence: CASLRQPGQGVAEAFF.

This clone is a singleton in its sample. The chain joins TRBV14 to TRBJ2-2; D uncertain. V shed 1 base and J shed 3 bases, with 6 bases lying between them. The CDR3 contains 14 residues. CDR1 SGHDN and CDR2 FVKESK come from the germline V gene. The CDR3 is CASSQGRYTGELFF. The CDR3 DNA follows: TGTGCCAGCAGCCAAGGCAGATACACCGGGGAGCTGTTTTTT. Supplemented by reference TRBV14 and TRBJ2-2, the full variable domain reads EAGVTQFPSHSVIEKGQTVTLRCDPISGHDNLYWYRRVMGKEIKFLLHFVKESKQDESGMPNNRFLAERTGGTYSTLKVQPAELEDSGVYFCASSQGRYTGELFFGEGSRLTVL.

This clone was recorded once. The V gene is TRBV9, the J gene TRBJ2-1; the D is unclear. The germline gives CDR1 SGDLS, CDR2 YYNGEE. V lost 3 bases and J 3 bases, leaving 13 bases between the germline ends. The CDR3 extends over 15 amino acids. CDR3 residues: CASSEDWAVYNEQFF. The DNA for the CDR3 is TGTGCCAGCAGCGAAGACTGGGCGGTCTACAATGAGCAGTTCTTC.

The chain has TRBV10-2 and TRBJ2-1; D may be TRBD1 (5 bases). This CDR3 spans 12 amino acids. The V gene lost 2 bases and the J gene lost 10 bases, with 9 bases spanning the gap. CDR1 and CDR2 from the germline V gene are WSHSY and SAAADI. Here the CDR3 DNA reads TGCGCCAGCAGTGAGCGGACAAGAGAGCAGTTCTTC. Protein product: CASSERTREQFF.

CDR3 sequence: CASSVSPSSYNEQFF. The CDR3 DNA reads TGTGCCAGCAGCGTTAGCCCGAGCTCCTACAATGAGCAGTTCTTC. The rearrangement links TRBV9 to TRBJ2-1; D uncertain. The V end was cut by 2 bases, the J end by 0 bases, with 9 bases between. The CDR3 is made up of 15 amino acids. The germline V gene has CDR1 SGDLS and CDR2 YYNGEE.

On this clone: The junction departs from the called germline gene at one end, perhaps through a read error. The rearrangement uses TRBV9 and TRBJ1-2; tentatively, D is TRBD1 (5 bases). The CDR3 is 12 residues long. Germline values: CDR1 SGDLS, CDR2 YYNGEE. CDR3 amino acids: CASSAGGIDRDF. The CDR3 nucleotides read TGTGCCAGCAGCGCGGGCGGAATAGACAGAGACTTC.

In its sample, this clone was seen a few times. The V gene is TRBV5-1, the J gene TRBJ2-7, with D possibly being TRBD1 (5 bases). The CDR3 spans 15 residues. From germline, CDR1 is SGHRS and CDR2 YFSETQ. Trimming removed 0 bases from V and 4 bases from J, with 14 bases in between. CDR3 coding DNA: TGCGCCAGCAGCTTGGCGCCAGCTGGGGCGTACGAGCAGTACTTC. Protein product: CASSLAPAGAYEQYF. The whole variable domain, remainder taken from reference TRBV5-1 and TRBJ2-7, is KAGVTQTPRYLIKTRGQQVTLSCSPISGHRSVSWYQQTPGQGLQFLFEYFSETQRNKGNFPGRFSGRQFSNSRSEMNVSTLELGDSALYLCASSLAPAGAYEQYFGPGTRLTVT.

The V call is TRBV12-5, the J call TRBJ1-3; the D is unclear. The V gene's germline CDR1 is LGHNT and CDR2 FRNRAP. CDR3 length: 18 residues. The V end lost 2 bases, the J end lost 0 bases, and 17 bases lay between the germline ends. Here the CDR3 DNA reads TGTGCTAGTGGTTTGTACCTGCCAACGAAACGCTCTGGAAACACCATATATTTT. It specifies CASGLYLPTKRSGNTIYF.

The rearrangement joins TRBV5-4 to TRBJ2-2, with D possibly being TRBD1 (5 bases). In germline, CDR1 is SGHNT, CDR2 YYREEE (reference sequence). V dropped 5 bases and J dropped 5 bases, with 10 bases sitting between them. This CDR3 region has 13 residues. The CDR3 DNA reads TGTGCCAGCAGTGTAGGGGTAACCGGGGAGCTGTTTTTT. It yields the protein CASSVGVTGELFF.

V is TRBV11-2 and J is TRBJ1-3; D uncertain. Germline V gene lookup returns CDR1 SGHAT and CDR2 FQNNGV. CDR3 length: 14 residues. V was shortened by 4 bases and J by 3 bases, with 10 bases between the two germline ends. This CDR3 reads CASSSQTRGNTIYF. As DNA, the CDR3 is TGTGCCAGCAGCTCGCAAACCCGTGGAAACACCATATATTTT.

The rearrangement uses TRBV7-6 and TRBJ2-1; 7 bases are shared with TRBD1. Trimming removed 1 base from V and 8 bases from J; junction bases left unmatched: 8. The CDR3 is 15 amino acids. Germline V gene sequence: CDR1 SGHVS, CDR2 FNYEAQ. The CDR3 DNA is TGTGCCAGCAGCTTAGTCTCGACAGGGTCGTATGAGCAGTTCTTC. This gives the protein CASSLVSTGSYEQFF.

The chain carries TRBV29-1 and TRBJ2-7, with D hard to call. The CDR3 is made up of 14 amino acids. The germline V gene has CDR1 SQVTM and CDR2 ANQGSEA. Between the trimmed V and J ends, which lost 7 bases and 6 bases, there was a span of 22 bases. The CDR3 nucleotides are TGCAGCGCCAGCCACCTGGCGAGGAGTAGCGAGCAGTACTTC. It yields the protein CSASHLARSSEQYF.

The V gene is TRBV12-5, the J gene TRBJ2-5; 7 bases are shared with TRBD1. The CDR3 is 16 residues long. Germline V gene lookup returns CDR1 LGHNT and CDR2 FRNRAP. The junction had 9 bases not matched to a gene; V was cut back by 4 bases and J by 1 base. CDR3 nucleotides: TGTGCTAGTGGTTGGGATCCAGACAGGGTCCAAGAGACCCAGTACTTC. Translation: CASGWDPDRVQETQYF. Variable domain in full (rest from reference TRBV12-5 and TRBJ2-5): DARVTQTPRHKVTEMGQEVTMRCQPILGHNTVFWYRQTMMQGLELLAYFRNRAPLDDSGMPKDRFSAEMPDATLATLKIQPSEPRDSAVYFCASGWDPDRVQETQYFGPGTRLLVL.

V gene TRBV6-1 combines with J gene TRBJ1-2; the D gene is possibly TRBD1 (6 bases). CDR1 is MNHNS, CDR2 SASEGT, per germline. Trimming took 0 bases from V and 8 from J, leaving 10 bases between them. This CDR3 is built from 13 residues. The CDR3 coding sequence is TGTGCCAGCAGTGAAGCTCAGGGGTGGGGCTACACCTTC. This translates into CASSEAQGWGYTF.

This sequence joins TRBV30 and TRBJ1-5; D call uncertain. CDR1 and CDR2 from the germline V gene are GTSNPN and SVGIG (reference sequence). The CDR3 sequence is 13 residues long. V gave up 0 bases and J gave up 5 bases, with 8 bases separating them. This CDR3 reads CAWSVRRDQPQHF. CDR3 DNA: TGTGCCTGGAGTGTACGTAGGGATCAGCCCCAGCATTTT.

The chain carries TRBV7-2 and TRBJ1-1; D is ambiguous. Germline V gives CDR1 SGHTA, CDR2 FQGNSA. The CDR3 length is 14 residues. The ends were cut back, 5 bases at V and 0 bases at J, with 10 bases in the middle. In DNA, the CDR3 is TGTGCCAGCAGCCGACGAACAGTGAACACTGAAGCTTTCTTT. Residues: CASSRRTVNTEAFF.

The chain recombines TRBV30 with TRBJ2-2; D gene ambiguous. The CDR3 is made up of 13 amino acids. Germline V gene data show CDR1 as GTSNPN and CDR2 as SVGIG (reference sequence). The V end was cut by 5 bases, the J end by 6 bases, with 13 bases between. The CDR3 sequence is CAWAESAPGELFF. In DNA, the CDR3 is TGTGCCTGGGCTGAGTCGGCTCCCGGGGAGCTGTTTTTT. Variable domain in full (rest from reference TRBV30 and TRBJ2-2): SQTIHQWPATLVQPVGSPLSLECTVEGTSNPNLYWYRQAAGRGLQLLFYSVGIGQISSEVPQNLSASRPQDRQFILSSKKLLLSDSGFYLCAWAESAPGELFFGEGSRLTVL.

The chain carries TRBV30 and TRBJ1-1; the D is unclear. Trimming took off 3 bases at V and 0 bases at J, with 8 bases between the two ends. The length of the CDR3 is 13 residues. In germline, CDR1 is GTSNPN, CDR2 SVGIG (reference sequence). Written as DNA, the CDR3 is TGTGCCTGGAGACGCAGGTTGAACACTGAAGCTTTCTTT. This sequence encodes CAWRRRLNTEAFF.

The chain uses TRBV28 and TRBJ2-1, with TRBD2 matching 13 bases. CDR1 is MDHEN, CDR2 SYDVKM, per germline. V gave up 7 bases and J gave up 10 bases; unmatched junction bases: 4. This CDR3 spans 13 amino acids. This chain's CDR3 is CASNKLAGGEQFF. CDR3 nucleotides: TGTGCCAGCAACAAACTAGCGGGGGGGGAGCAGTTCTTC.

For the CDR3, the DNA is TGTGCCAGCAGCCCAACCGGGACTAGCGGGGGATACTACGAGCAGTACTTC. Its protein is CASSPTGTSGGYYEQYF. V usage is TRBV5-4 and J usage is TRBJ2-7, with 14 bases identical to TRBD2. V lost 4 bases to trimming and J lost 3 bases; unmatched junction nucleotides: 9. The germline CDR1 and CDR2 sequences are SGHNT and YYREEE (reference sequence). This CDR3 region has 17 residues.

V is TRBV10-3 and J is TRBJ1-2; no clear D gene. The V and J ends lost 6 bases and 2 bases respectively, with 10 bases between them. Per the germline V gene, CDR1 is ENHRY and CDR2 is SYGVKD. This CDR3 is 13 amino acids long. CDR3 residues: CAIRQGDNYGYTF. The CDR3 nucleotides read TGTGCCATCAGGCAAGGAGACAACTATGGCTACACCTTC.

This chain links TRBV5-1 with TRBJ2-2; maybe TRBD1 (6 bases). The CDR3 consists of 15 residues. The V gene's germline CDR1 is SGHRS and CDR2 YFSETQ. V lost 4 bases and J lost 3, with 13 bases in between. The CDR3 here is CASSNLYRDTGELFF. The CDR3, as DNA: TGCGCCAGCAGCAACCTCTACAGGGACACCGGGGAGCTGTTTTTT.

The CDR3 DNA is TGTGCCACTAACGTTGGAACTGAAGCTTTCTTT. Translated: CATNVGTEAFF. The V gene is TRBV28, the J gene TRBJ1-1; the D is unclear. V lost 10 bases and J lost 5, with 11 bases in between. CDR1 and CDR2 from the germline V gene are MDHEN and SYDVKM. This CDR3 region has 11 residues.

V and J are TRBV7-9 and TRBJ2-3; no reliable D call. Trimming shortened V by 5 bases and J by 1 base, and 16 bases separated the two germline ends. Germline values: CDR1 SEHNR, CDR2 FQNEAQ (reference sequence). The CDR3 sequence is 16 residues long. In DNA form, the CDR3 reads TGTGCCAGCAGCCCGGCCGCGAATTTGGGCACAGATACGCAGTATTTT. As protein: CASSPAANLGTDTQYF.